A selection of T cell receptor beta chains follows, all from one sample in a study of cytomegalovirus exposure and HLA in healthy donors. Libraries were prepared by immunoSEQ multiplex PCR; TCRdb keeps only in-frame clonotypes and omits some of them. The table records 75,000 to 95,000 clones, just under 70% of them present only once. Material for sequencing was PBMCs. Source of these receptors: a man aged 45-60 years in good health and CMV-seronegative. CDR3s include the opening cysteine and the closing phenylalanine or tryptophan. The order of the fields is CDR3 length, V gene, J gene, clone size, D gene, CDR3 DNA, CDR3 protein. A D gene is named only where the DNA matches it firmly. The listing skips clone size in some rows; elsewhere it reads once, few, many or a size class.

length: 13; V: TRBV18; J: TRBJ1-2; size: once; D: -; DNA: TGTGCCAGCTCACCAGAGGTTGACTATGGCTACACCTTC; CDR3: CASSPEVDYGYTF
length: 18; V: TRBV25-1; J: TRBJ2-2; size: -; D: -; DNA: TGTGCCAGCAGTGAATTGGGCAGGGGTATTGCCAACACCGGGGAGCTGTTTTTT; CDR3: CASSELGRGIANTGELFF
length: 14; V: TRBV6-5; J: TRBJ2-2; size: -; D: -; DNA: TGTGCCAGCAGTAGGGACATCGGAAACGGGGAGCTGTTTTTT; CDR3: CASSRDIGNGELFF
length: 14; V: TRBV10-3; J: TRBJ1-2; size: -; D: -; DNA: TGTGCCATCAGTGAGTCGAAAACAGGCGGTGGCTACACCTTC; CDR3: CAISESKTGGGYTF
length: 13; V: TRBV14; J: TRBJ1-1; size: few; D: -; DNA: TGTGCCAGCAGCCGAACGACGGGGGGTGAAGCTTTCTTT; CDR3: CASSRTTGGEAFF
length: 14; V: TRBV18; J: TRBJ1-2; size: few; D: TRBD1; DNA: TGTGCCAGCTCACCATCAGGGACAGGAGAGGGCTACACCTTC; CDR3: CASSPSGTGEGYTF
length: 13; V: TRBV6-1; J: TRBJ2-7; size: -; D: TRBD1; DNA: TGTGCCAGCAGCAGACAGGGGGCAGGGGAGCAGTACTTC; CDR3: CASSRQGAGEQYF
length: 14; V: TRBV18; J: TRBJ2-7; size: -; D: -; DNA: TGTGCCAGCTCACTCGAGGGGGGGCGTCGGGAGCAGTACTTC; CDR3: CASSLEGGRREQYF
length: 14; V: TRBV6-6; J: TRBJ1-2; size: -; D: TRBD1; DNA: TGTGCCAGCAGATACACAGGGGGGGTGGATGGCTACACCTTC; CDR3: CASRYTGGVDGYTF
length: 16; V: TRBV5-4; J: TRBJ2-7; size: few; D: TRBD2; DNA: TGTGCCAGCAGCCCGGGACTAGCGGGGGCGTCCTACGAGCAGTACTTC; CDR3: CASSPGLAGASYEQYF
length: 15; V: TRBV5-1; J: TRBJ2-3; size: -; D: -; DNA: TGCGCCAGCAGCTTGGCCCGAGTAATCACAGATACGCAGTATTTT; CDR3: CASSLARVITDTQYF
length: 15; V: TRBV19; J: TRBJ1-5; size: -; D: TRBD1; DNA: TGTGCCAGTAAGGTCAGGGGGCTCTCCAATCAGCCCCAGCATTTT; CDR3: CASKVRGLSNQPQHF
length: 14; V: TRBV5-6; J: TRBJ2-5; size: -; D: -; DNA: TGTGCCAGCAGTTTGACCAGGGATCAAGAGACCCAGTACTTC; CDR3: CASSLTRDQETQYF
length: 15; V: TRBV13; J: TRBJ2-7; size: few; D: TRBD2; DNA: TGTGCCAGCAGCTCTAGGGGCGGGAGCTCCTACGAGCAGTACTTC; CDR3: CASSSRGGSSYEQYF